Listed below are T cell receptor beta chains from one sample, sequenced in a study of cytomegalovirus exposure and HLA in healthy donors. Some clones are missing from TCRdb's copy, which holds only in-frame ones; the method was immunoSEQ multiplex PCR. The table has 200,000 to 250,000 clones, nearly 80% seen once; the top ten hold 1.5% to 2%. Sequencing was performed on PBMCs. The receptors originated from a man aged 18 to 29 in good health and CMV-seronegative. The conserved cysteine and the conserved F or W are not part of the CDR3 here. Fields, in order: D gene, J gene, V gene, CDR3 protein. D genes are given only for firm matches.

d_call: -
j_call: TRBJ2-2
v_call: TRBV4-2
cdr3_aa: ASRPRQGGNTGELF

d_call: -
j_call: TRBJ2-1
v_call: TRBV18
cdr3_aa: ASSPSRMDNEQF

d_call: -
j_call: TRBJ1-5
v_call: TRBV19
cdr3_aa: ASRETAINQPQH

d_call: -
j_call: TRBJ2-7
v_call: TRBV10-3
cdr3_aa: AISESTGNEQY

d_call: -
j_call: TRBJ1-2
v_call: TRBV11-2
cdr3_aa: ASSLDGAGGAGYT

d_call: -
j_call: TRBJ1-2
v_call: TRBV5-1
cdr3_aa: ASSLSGQDYGYT

d_call: -
j_call: TRBJ2-7
v_call: TRBV6-1
cdr3_aa: ASSETGSSYEQY

d_call: -
j_call: TRBJ2-7
v_call: TRBV30
cdr3_aa: AWSHRVGEQY

d_call: -
j_call: TRBJ2-2
v_call: TRBV11-2
cdr3_aa: ASSLTGGNTGELF

d_call: TRBD1
j_call: TRBJ2-5
v_call: TRBV5-6
cdr3_aa: ASSLSSGTGVGTQY

d_call: TRBD2
j_call: TRBJ2-2
v_call: TRBV19
cdr3_aa: ASRTSGSPGELF

d_call: -
j_call: TRBJ1-5
v_call: TRBV2
cdr3_aa: ASSATDSNQPQH